The 10 T cell receptor beta chains presented below share a single source sample, sequenced in a study of blood T cells in healthy people across ages. For the second PCR, which ran for roughly 6 to 12 cycles, a sample-barcoded 5' primer and a J-beta primer mix were used. TCRdb reprocessed the 5' RACE reads via MiXCR and lists one record per CDR3 protein. The sample yields roughly 800,000 distinct CDR3 sequences, approximately 55% seen once. Material: blood. The receptor set was obtained from an elderly man in good health.

The chain couples TRBV14 to TRBJ2-7; TRBD1 aligns across 8 bases. V gave up 5 bases and J gave up 4 bases; unmatched junction bases: 13. Germline assignment: CDR1 SGHDN and CDR2 FVKESK. The CDR3 is 16 amino acids. CDR3: CASSESLPGGTYEQYF. Here the CDR3 DNA reads TGTGCCAGCAGCGAAAGTTTACCAGGGGGCACGTACGAGCAGTACTTC.

The chain carries TRBV12-3 or TRBV12-4 and TRBJ2-7, with D maybe TRBD1 (6 bases). The V and J ends lost 2 bases and 7 bases respectively, with 12 bases between them. CDR3 length: 13 amino acids. CDR3 region: CASSLLGAGEQYF. CDR3 coding DNA: TGTGCCAGCAGTTTACTGGGGGCAGGGGAGCAGTACTTC.

The gene calls are TRBV6-6 and TRBJ2-3; a possible D gene is TRBD1 (6 bases). Germline CDR1 reads MNHNY; CDR2 reads SVGAGI (reference sequence). The CDR3 sequence is 12 residues long. V gave up 6 bases and J gave up 14 bases, with 18 bases separating them. The CDR3 spells CASSLQGGYAYF. DNA of the CDR3: TGTGCCAGCAGCCTTCAAGGGGGATACGCGTATTTT.

The J gene is TRBJ2-1, the V gene TRBV24-1, with D tentatively TRBD1 (6 bases). This CDR3 region has 16 residues. In germline, CDR1 is KGHDR, CDR2 SFDVKD. The germline V and J ends were trimmed by 3 bases and 4 bases, with 15 bases remaining between them. CDR3 coding DNA: TGTGCCACCAGTGATCCCAGACAGGTACCGTACAATGAGCAGTTCTTC. This translates into CATSDPRQVPYNEQFF.

The V call is TRBV12-3 or TRBV12-4, the J call TRBJ2-1; TRBD1 or TRBD2 may be the D gene (5 bases each). Trimming removed 8 bases at V and 0 bases at J, with 11 bases between. There are 14 residues in the CDR3. CDR3 DNA sequence: TGTGCCAGCCGGGACGTGAACTCCTACAATGAGCAGTTCTTC. The encoded protein is CASRDVNSYNEQFF.

This clonotype was detected only a few times. The chain links TRBV29-1 to TRBJ2-3, with 11 bases matching TRBD2. Trimming at V came to 6 bases and at J to 4 bases, leaving 12 bases not matched to a gene. Germline V CDR1 and CDR2: SQVTM, ANQGSEA. The CDR3 loop spans 16 amino acids. CDR3 sequence (DNA): TGCAGCGTAGCTAAAGGGACTAGCGGTAGTGCAGATACGCAGTATTTT. Protein product: CSVAKGTSGSADTQYF.

This rearrangement joins TRBV28 to TRBJ2-1; 8 nucleotides align to TRBD2. Germline-derived CDR1 and CDR2 are MDHEN and SYDVKM. Trimming removed 3 bases from V and 8 bases from J; junction bases left unmatched: 6. The CDR3 length is 14 residues. Here the CDR3 reads CASSFASGSYEQFF. CDR3 DNA sequence: TGTGCCAGCAGTTTTGCCAGCGGGAGCTATGAGCAGTTCTTC.

The sample holds a few counts of this clonotype. The V call is TRBV29-1, the J call TRBJ2-1, with D unclear. The CDR3 is 13 amino acids. Germline loops: CDR1 SQVTM, CDR2 ANQGSEA. With 3 bases removed from V and 2 bases from J, the gap between germline ends came to 8 bases. The CDR3 DNA reads TGCAGCGTTGAGTGGACCGCCTACAATGAGCAGTTCTTC. It translates to CSVEWTAYNEQFF.

The chain couples TRBV5-6 to TRBJ2-1; D uncertain. The CDR3 is 16 residues long. The germline V and J ends were trimmed by 2 bases and 0 bases, with 12 bases remaining between them. Germline V gene data show CDR1 as SGHDT and CDR2 as YYEEEE. CDR3 loop: CASSFQLMSSYNEQFF. DNA for the CDR3: TGTGCCAGCAGCTTTCAGCTTATGAGCTCCTACAATGAGCAGTTCTTC. The full variable domain, its missing parts supplied by reference TRBV5-6 and TRBJ2-1, is DAGVTQSPTHLIKTRGQQVTLRCSPKSGHDTVSWYQQALGQGPQFIFQYYEEEERQRGNFPDRFSGHQFPNYSSELNVNALLLGDSALYLCASSFQLMSSYNEQFFGPGTRLTVL.

This rearrangement joins TRBV7-2 to TRBJ2-1, with D unclear. The CDR3 runs 15 residues. V was trimmed by 5 bases and J by 9 bases, leaving 20 bases between them. Germline CDR1 reads SGHTA; CDR2 reads FQGNSA. CDR3 amino acids: CASSPPRMRPGEQFF. Written as DNA, the CDR3 is TGTGCCAGCAGCCCACCCAGGATGCGACCTGGTGAGCAGTTCTTC.